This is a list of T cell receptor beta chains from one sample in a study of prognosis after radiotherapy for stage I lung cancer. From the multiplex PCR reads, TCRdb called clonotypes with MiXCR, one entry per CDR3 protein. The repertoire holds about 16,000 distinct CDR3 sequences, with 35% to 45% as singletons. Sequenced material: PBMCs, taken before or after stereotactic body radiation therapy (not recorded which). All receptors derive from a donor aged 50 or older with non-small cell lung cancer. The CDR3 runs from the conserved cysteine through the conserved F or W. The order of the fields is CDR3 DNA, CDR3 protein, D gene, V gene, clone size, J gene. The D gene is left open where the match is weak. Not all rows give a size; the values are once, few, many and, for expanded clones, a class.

DNA: TGTGCCTCCTCGGGGCCCTATGGCTACACCTTC
CDR3: CASSGPYGYTF
D: .
V: TRBV28
size: many
J: TRBJ1-2

DNA: TGTGCCAGCAGCCTTCCTGGACAGGGGTCTGAAAAACTGTTTTTT
CDR3: CASSLPGQGSEKLFF
D: TRBD1
V: TRBV7-8
size: .
J: TRBJ1-4

DNA: TGTGCCAGCAGTTTTAGGACCTACAATGAGCAGTTCTTC
CDR3: CASSFRTYNEQFF
D: .
V: TRBV12-3/TRBV12-4
size: medium-sized
J: TRBJ2-1

DNA: TGTGCCAGCGGGGCAGGAAATCAGCCCCAGCATTTT
CDR3: CASGAGNQPQHF
D: .
V: TRBV28
size: many
J: TRBJ1-5

DNA: TGTGCCAGCAGTGAGTCTGGCTCTGGGGCCAACGTCCTGACTTTC
CDR3: CASSESGSGANVLTF
D: .
V: TRBV2
size: .
J: TRBJ2-6

DNA: TGTGCCAGCAGTCGACCCACTCAAGAGACCCAGTACTTC
CDR3: CASSRPTQETQYF
D: .
V: TRBV6-1
size: many
J: TRBJ2-5

DNA: TGCAGTGCTACACAGGGGTCCCCCCACGAGCAGTACTTC
CDR3: CSATQGSPHEQYF
D: TRBD1
V: TRBV20-1
size: many
J: TRBJ2-7

DNA: TGTGCCATTAGAGGGGTCGGGACTGAAGCTTTCTTT
CDR3: CAIRGVGTEAFF
D: .
V: TRBV28
size: medium-sized
J: TRBJ1-1

DNA: TGTGCCAGTAGTTCTGGACAGGGATACGAGCAGTACTTC
CDR3: CASSSGQGYEQYF
D: TRBD1
V: TRBV19
size: .
J: TRBJ2-7

DNA: TGTGCCACCTTTGAATGGGGAGGTGGCACTGAAGCTTTCTTT
CDR3: CATFEWGGGTEAFF
D: .
V: TRBV15
size: .
J: TRBJ1-1